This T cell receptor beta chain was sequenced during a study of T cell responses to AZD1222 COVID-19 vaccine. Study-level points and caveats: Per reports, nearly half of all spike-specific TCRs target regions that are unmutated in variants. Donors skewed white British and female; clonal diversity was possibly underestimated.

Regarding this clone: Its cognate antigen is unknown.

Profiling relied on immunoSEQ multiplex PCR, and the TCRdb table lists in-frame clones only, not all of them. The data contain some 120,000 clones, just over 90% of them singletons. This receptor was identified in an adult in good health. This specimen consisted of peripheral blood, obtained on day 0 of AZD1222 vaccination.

The CDR3 DNA sequence: TGTGCCAGCCGGGAGCTCTATACGCAGTATTTT. It yields the protein CASRELYTQYF. V gene TRBV25-1 combines with J gene TRBJ2-3, with D perhaps TRBD2 (6 bases). Germline lookup yields CDR1 MGHDK and CDR2 SYGVNS. V was pared by 8 bases and J by 7 bases, with 10 bases between. The CDR3 is 11 residues long.